Shown below are 10 T cell receptor beta chains from a single sample sequenced in a study of shared clonotypes between healthy human individuals (dated by TCRdb to the early 2020s). Library preparation employed the immunoSEQ multiplex PCR assay. The table comes from immuneACCESS by way of TCRdb, which keeps in-frame sequences with V and J called. Part of the clones is missing from these tables; in studies checked, under half for an unresolved V gene and the rest for unknown reasons. In all, the sample holds fewer than 3 million clones, and roughly 92% of those were seen once. The ten biggest clones cover 0.37% of the sample. Sequencing input: naive CD4+ T cells from PBMCs. In the paper's terms, the cell subset or site label means: CD45RA+ positively selected. These receptors originate from a man younger than 35 in good health. Some clones in this sample may be carry-over from other donors' samples.

The CDR3 protein is CASSYSSGRGGEQYF. As DNA, the CDR3 is TGTGCCAGCAGTTACTCAAGCGGGAGAGGGGGGGAGCAGTACTTC. This chain connects TRBV6-5 to TRBJ2-7, with 8 bases identical to TRBD2. Losses at the gene ends were 0 bases for V and 7 bases for J; bases not matched to a gene: 8. CDR1 MNHEY and CDR2 SVGAGI come from the germline V gene. CDR3 length equals 15 residues.

The chain has TRBV5-1 and TRBJ2-2, with 10 bases matching TRBD2. Germline-derived CDR1 and CDR2 are SGHRS and YFSETQ. This CDR3 region has 17 residues. The trim removed 2 bases at V and 2 bases at J, leaving 6 bases unmatched. As DNA, the CDR3 is TGCGCCAGCAGCTTCCTAGCGGGAGTGGCTAACACCGGGGAGCTGTTTTTT. As protein: CASSFLAGVANTGELFF.

The V and J genes are TRBV18 and TRBJ1-4, with D uncertain. The length of the CDR3 is 15 residues. Trimming left V 3 bases short and J 8 bases short, with 16 bases between. From germline, CDR1 is KGHSH and CDR2 LQKENI. The CDR3 region has the DNA TGTGCCAGCTCACCTTCGCGAGCGATGGAAGAAAAACTGTTTTTT. Its translation: CASSPSRAMEEKLFF.

The chain is built from TRBV19 and TRBJ2-7; 7 bases agree with TRBD1. With V trimmed by 4 bases and J by 1 base, 10 bases remained unmatched. The CDR3 is 16 amino acids. Germline CDR1 reads LNHDA; CDR2 reads SQIVND (reference sequence). The CDR3 bases are TGTGCCAGTAGTACCCCTAGGGGGCATTTTTCCTACGAGCAGTACTTC. Residues: CASSTPRGHFSYEQYF.

This clone has a single count. This sequence joins TRBV29-1 and TRBJ2-7; 8 bases agree with TRBD2. CDR3 length equals 14 residues. After removal of 6 bases from V and 5 bases from J, the junction contained 12 bases not matched to a gene. Germline values: CDR1 SQVTM, CDR2 ANQGSEA. CDR3: CSVGKSGRGDEQYF. CDR3 bases: TGCAGCGTGGGAAAGAGCGGGAGAGGGGACGAGCAGTACTTC.

J is TRBJ2-7 and V is TRBV7-6; TRBD1 is a possible D gene (6 bases). Trimming removed 0 bases from V and 6 bases from J, with 9 bases in between. The CDR3 spans 13 residues. Germline values: CDR1 SGHVS, CDR2 FNYEAQ. CDR3 protein: CASSLALQGEQYF. Here the CDR3 DNA reads TGTGCCAGCAGCTTAGCGCTACAGGGCGAGCAGTACTTC.

A word on this clone: Other DNA sequences of this sample code for an identical CDR3. V and J are TRBV5-1 and TRBJ1-4; the D is unclear. CDR1 is SGHRS, CDR2 YFSETQ, per germline. The V end was cut by 4 bases, the J end by 0 bases, with 7 bases between. The CDR3 is made up of 14 amino acids. CDR3 in amino acids: CASSRGATNEKLFF. CDR3 DNA: TGCGCCAGCAGCCGGGGTGCAACTAATGAAAAACTGTTTTTT.

This clone occurred a few times. Within the sample, other DNA sequences also encode this same CDR3. The chain couples TRBV18 to TRBJ1-1, with D unclear. Trimming removed 2 bases at V and 3 bases at J, with 10 bases between. The CDR3 has 14 residues. CDR1 is KGHSH and CDR2 is LQKENI in the germline V gene. DNA of the CDR3: TGTGCCAGCTCACCATGGGATCGGGACACTGAAGCTTTCTTT. It yields the protein CASSPWDRDTEAFF. Full variable domain (missing parts from reference TRBV18 and TRBJ1-1): NAGVMQNPRHLVRRRGQEARLRCSPMKGHSHVYWYRQLPEEGLKFMVYLQKENIIDESGMPKERFSAEFPKEGPSILRIQQVVRGDSAAYFCASSPWDRDTEAFFGQGTRLTVV.

This rearrangement joins TRBV2 to TRBJ2-1; 7 nucleotides line up with TRBD2. The germline CDR1 and CDR2 sequences are SNHLY and FYNNEI. The CDR3 runs 15 residues. Unmatched junction bases numbered 9, after V lost 7 bases and J lost 3 bases. This chain's CDR3 is CASKESGVGYNEQFF. In nucleotides, the CDR3 is TGTGCCAGCAAGGAGAGCGGGGTAGGCTACAATGAGCAGTTCTTC.

The CDR3 spells CASSRMGGVTGELFF. The DNA of the CDR3 is TGTGCCAGCAGCCGGATGGGGGGCGTCACCGGGGAGCTGTTTTTT. The V gene is TRBV5-8, the J gene TRBJ2-2, with D possibly being TRBD1 or TRBD2 (6 bases each). V was trimmed by 4 bases and J by 4 bases, leaving 14 bases between them. Germline V gene data show CDR1 as SGHTS and CDR2 as YDEGEE. This CDR3 is 15 amino acids long.